This is a list of T cell receptor beta chains from one sample in a study of T cell changes during pregnancy in multiple sclerosis. Sequenced by immunoSEQ multiplex PCR; TCRdb stores in-frame clones only, minus some. The data show about 110,000 clones, about 90% seen once. The material was peripheral blood, obtained before pregnancy. Receptors originate from a female donor with multiple sclerosis, enrolled in a pregnancy study. CDR3s include the opening cysteine and the closing phenylalanine or tryptophan. The D gene is left open where the match is weak. Clone size is stated in some rows and not others, as once, few, many or a class when expanded.

>-|TRBV7-8|TRBD1|TRBJ1-1
TGTGCCAGCAGCTTCCGGGACAGGCCAAACACTGAAGCTTTCTTT
CASSFRDRPNTEAFF
>-|TRBV28|TRBD1|TRBJ2-7
TGTGCCAGCAGTACCCCCGACAGGGTCGGCCACGAGCAGTACTTC
CASSTPDRVGHEQYF
>-|TRBV7-6|-|TRBJ1-3
TGTGCCAGCAGCTTAGTTCTTCCTCTGACGAAGAACAGCTCTGGAAACACCATATATTTT
CASSLVLPLTKNSSGNTIYF
>-|TRBV6-5|-|TRBJ2-1
TGTGCCAGCAGCAACGGGGTAGGTCGGGAGCAGTTCTTC
CASSNGVGREQFF
>-|TRBV9|TRBD2|TRBJ2-7
TGTGCCAGCAGCGTAGAGGCTAGCGGGATCTACGAGCAGTACTTC
CASSVEASGIYEQYF
>-|TRBV21-1|-|TRBJ2-7
TGTGCCAACAACAGGGCGGCCTACGAGCAGTACTTC
CANNRAAYEQYF
>-|TRBV23-1|-|TRBJ2-4
TGCGCCAGCAGTCTGGGGACTGGGGACGACAAAAACATTCAGTACTTC
CASSLGTGDDKNIQYF
>-|TRBV2|-|TRBJ2-2
TGTGCCAGCAGACTAGATGGGGCCGGGGAGCTGTTTTTT
CASRLDGAGELFF
>-|TRBV11-3|-|TRBJ2-2
TGTGCCAGCAGAGAGGCATCGGGAGCGGGTGCCCCCGGGGAGCTGTTTTTT
CASREASGAGAPGELFF
>-|TRBV6-1|-|TRBJ1-1
TGTGCCAGCAGTGAGGGCATCCGGACACGGATTGAAGCTTTCTTT
CASSEGIRTRIEAFF
>-|TRBV7-9|-|TRBJ1-2
TGTGCCAGCAGCCCAATTTATGGCTACACCTTC
CASSPIYGYTF
>-|TRBV7-9|-|TRBJ1-2
TGTGCCAGCAGCCGCTTGACAGGAGACAACTATGGCTACACCTTC
CASSRLTGDNYGYTF
>-|TRBV29-1|-|TRBJ2-5
TGCAGCGTTGAAGATCTTCCGGTCCAAGAGACCCAGTACTTC
CSVEDLPVQETQYF
>-|TRBV19|-|TRBJ1-4
TGTGCCAGTAGTATGGGGGGGGCTAATGAAAAACTGTTTTTT
CASSMGGANEKLFF
>-|TRBV6-5|-|TRBJ2-2
TGTGCCAGCAGTTACGGGCGTACCGGGGAGCTGTTTTTT
CASSYGRTGELFF
>once|TRBV6-1|TRBD2|TRBJ2-5
TGTGCCAGCAAAGGACTACTAGCGGGAGAGACCCAGTACTTC
CASKGLLAGETQYF
>-|TRBV10-3|-|TRBJ2-7
TGTGCCATCAGTGGCGCAGGGTTTTCTGAGCAGTACTTC
CAISGAGFSEQYF
>-|TRBV5-1|-|TRBJ1-1
TGCGCCAGCAGCTTGGTTACAGCAACTGAAGCTTTCTTT
CASSLVTATEAFF
>once|TRBV7-3|-|TRBJ1-1
TGTGCCAGCAGCTTACAAGGGGGGGGCACTGAAGCTTTCTTT
CASSLQGGGTEAFF
>-|TRBV27|-|TRBJ1-4
TGTGCCAGCAGTCCTTGGGTATCGGACGGAGGGAATGAAAAACTGTTTTTT
CASSPWVSDGGNEKLFF
>-|TRBV6-5|-|TRBJ1-1
TGTGCCAGCAGTTACTCGCGGGTCGGGTGGACTGAAGCTTTCTTT
CASSYSRVGWTEAFF
>-|TRBV6-5|TRBD2|TRBJ2-5
TGTGCCAGCAGCCCGGGGACTAGCGGGGCCCAGTACTTC
CASSPGTSGAQYF
>-|TRBV10-3|-|TRBJ1-2
TGTGCCATCAGTGATAGGCAGGTAGACGGCTACACCTTC
CAISDRQVDGYTF
>-|TRBV10-3|-|TRBJ2-3
TGTGCCATCAGTGAATCAGGGAATAAAGATACGCAGTATTTT
CAISESGNKDTQYF
>-|TRBV7-7|TRBD1|TRBJ2-6
TGTGCTAGCAGCTTAGGGACAGGGGGCGCCGGGGCCAACGTCCTGACTTTC
CASSLGTGGAGANVLTF
>-|TRBV15|TRBD2|TRBJ2-5
TGTGCCACCAGCAGACCTTCGCCCGGGACTAGCGGGAGACTAGGGCAAGAGACCCAGTACTTC
CATSRPSPGTSGRLGQETQYF
>-|TRBV7-9|-|TRBJ2-3
TGTGCCAGCAGCTTAGCGGGGACATCCACAGATACGCAGTATTTT
CASSLAGTSTDTQYF
>-|TRBV30|-|TRBJ2-5
TGTGCCTGGAGTGTACAGGTGGAGACCCAGTACTTC
CAWSVQVETQYF
>-|TRBV7-9|-|TRBJ2-3
TGTGCCAGCAGCTTAGTTTCGGGCGACTTTTTCCAGGGAGATACGCAGTATTTT
CASSLVSGDFFQGDTQYF
>-|TRBV2|TRBD2|TRBJ2-2
TGTGCCAGAAAGGCCGGGACTAGCGCGAACACCGGGGAGCTGTTTTTT
CARKAGTSANTGELFF
>-|TRBV9|TRBD1|TRBJ2-1
TGTGCCAGCAGCGTTCAGACAGGGCCGGGTGAGCAGTTCTTC
CASSVQTGPGEQFF
>-|TRBV27|-|TRBJ1-5
TGTGCCAGCAGTTTATCCTATAGCAATCAGCCCCAGCATTTT
CASSLSYSNQPQHF